This T cell receptor beta chain is from a study of regulatory T cells in long-lasting Graves disease. Overall study findings and caveats: Patients with persistent disease showed a bias toward TRBV28, TRBJ1-2 and TRBJ2-5.

At least ten counts were recorded for this clonotype. The antigen remains unidentified. Researchers made TCR beta libraries by using iRepertoire HTBI primers and running Arm-PCR on CDR3 regions. TCRdb analysed the multiplex PCR reads with MiXCR anew, one entry per CDR3 protein. The repertoire consists of about 560,000 distinct CDR3 sequences, with 15% to 20% occurring once and the leading ten covering more than 10%. Germline loops: CDR1 SGHTA, CDR2 FQGTGA. Trimming shortened V by 5 bases and J by 4 bases, and 11 bases separated the two germline ends. The CDR3 loop spans 13 amino acids. Time point: newly diagnosed GD, antithyroid drugs for less than 3 months. Construction of the TCR library relied on RNA isolated from PBMCs. This sample also belongs to another study, concerning T cells in Graves' hyperthyroidism and ophthalmopathy. That source notes: TCR CDR3 underwent first-round RT-PCR with the HTBI primer set.

The sample here was peripheral blood mononuclear cells (PBMCs), taken at new diagnosis, from a patient treated with antithyroid drugs. The source of this sequence is a man between 18 and 35 years old with Graves disease. This rearrangement joins TRBV7-3 to TRBJ2-5; D is possibly TRBD1 (5 bases). DNA of the CDR3: TGTGCCAGCAGCCCCTCCAGGGCAGAGACCCAGTACTTC. It yields the protein CASSPSRAETQYF.